The 25 T cell receptor beta chains below were found in one sample sequenced in a study of blood T cell repertoires in COVID-19. Here immunoSEQ multiplex PCR was the method, and the copy in TCRdb shows in-frame clones only, minus some. The sample shows 55,000 to 75,000 clones, 87% of them seen only once. The sample consisted of peripheral blood. Every receptor here comes from a man between 50 and 59 years old with active COVID-19.

The chain recombines TRBV9 with TRBJ1-4; no reliable D call. The germline CDR1 and CDR2 sequences are SGDLS and YYNGEE. Between the trimmed V and J ends, which lost 3 bases and 8 bases, there was a span of 11 bases. This CDR3 region has 13 residues. The CDR3 loop reads CASSANTVEKLFF. The CDR3 nucleotides are TGTGCCAGCAGCGCCAACACCGTAGAAAAACTGTTTTTT.

The chain joins TRBV7-2 to TRBJ2-7, with TRBD2 identical over 11 bases. Trimming cost V 5 bases and J 6 bases; bases outside gene matches: 12. Germline V gives CDR1 SGHTA, CDR2 FQGNSA. The CDR3 sequence is 16 residues long. CDR3 in DNA: TGTGCCAGCAGCCCCCCTAGGGGTCTAGCGGGGGGCGAGCAGTACTTC. Translating gives CASSPPRGLAGGEQYF.

This chain joins TRBV10-1 and TRBJ1-1; D is unclear. V was pared by 7 bases and J by 2 bases, with 29 bases between. The V gene's germline CDR1 is WNHNN and CDR2 SYGVQD (reference sequence). The CDR3 covers 19 residues. The CDR3, as DNA: TGCGCCAGCATCATCCTAAGAGAGCGGCCACCCCCGATAAACACTGAAGCTTTCTTT. The encoded protein is CASIILRERPPPINTEAFF.

The V and J genes are TRBV10-3 and TRBJ1-1; 9 nucleotides align to TRBD1. V dropped 4 bases and J dropped 5; count of bases not matched to a gene: 2. The CDR3 has 13 amino acids. Germline V lookup: CDR1 ENHRY, CDR2 SYGVKD. CDR3 in DNA: TGTGCCATCAGTGGACAGGGGGGGACTGAAGCTTTCTTT. Encoded protein: CAISGQGGTEAFF.

This clone was seen a single time. V and J are TRBV20-1 and TRBJ1-5; TRBD1 might be the D (5 bases). This CDR3 is 17 amino acids long. Germline CDR1 is DFQATT and CDR2 is SNEGSKA (reference sequence). Trimming shortened V by 3 bases and J by 0 bases, and 18 bases separated the two germline ends. CDR3 sequence reads: CSASGIKQENSNQPQHF. The CDR3 coding sequence is TGCAGTGCTAGTGGTATCAAACAGGAAAATAGCAATCAGCCCCAGCATTTT.

The chain combines TRBV24-1 with TRBJ2-1, with TRBD1 as a possible D gene (6 bases). Per germline, CDR1 KGHDR and CDR2 SFDVKD. CDR3 length: 14 residues. V was trimmed by 5 bases and J by 3 bases, leaving 10 bases between them. CDR3 DNA sequence: TGTGCCACCAGTGTGACAGGTCTCTACAATGAGCAGTTCTTC. This codes for CATSVTGLYNEQFF.

The rearrangement links TRBV6-4 to TRBJ2-2; 10 nucleotides agree with TRBD1. The CDR3 length is 16 residues. The V and J ends lost 7 bases and 6 bases, in that order; junction bases with no gene match: 11. The germline V gene has CDR1 MRHNA and CDR2 SNTAGT. The CDR3 DNA follows: TGTGCCAGCACCATTGACAGGGGGCGGGTCTCCGGGGAGCTGTTTTTT. Protein: CASTIDRGRVSGELFF.

The J gene is TRBJ2-5, the V gene TRBV7-2; 9 positions agree with TRBD2. The CDR3 covers 19 residues. Losses at the gene ends were 2 bases for V and 7 bases for J; bases not matched to a gene: 20. CDR1 and CDR2 (germline): SGHTA, FQGNSA. CDR3 in amino acids: CASSLRPPVSGRMRGTQYF. For the CDR3, the DNA is TGTGCCAGCAGCTTAAGGCCCCCGGTTAGCGGGAGAATGAGGGGGACCCAGTACTTC. The entire variable domain, with the rest obtained from reference TRBV7-2 and TRBJ2-5, is as follows: GAGVSQSPSNKVTEKGKDVELRCDPISGHTALYWYRQSLGQGLEFLIYFQGNSAPDKSGLPSDRFSAERTGGSVSTLTIQRTQQEDSAVYLCASSLRPPVSGRMRGTQYFGPGTRLLVL.

V gene TRBV7-2 combines with J gene TRBJ1-1; 10 bases fit TRBD1. Germline values: CDR1 SGHTA, CDR2 FQGNSA. V trimming: 10 bases; J trimming: 11 bases; junction bases outside the gene matches: 13. The CDR3 has 13 amino acids. The CDR3 sequence: CATGPGQGLLAFF. The CDR3 DNA reads as TGTGCCACAGGACCGGGACAGGGGTTGTTGGCTTTCTTT.

V and J are TRBV6-5 and TRBJ2-1; D remains unclear. Germline V gene sequence: CDR1 MNHEY, CDR2 SVGAGI. V was pared by 6 bases and J by 0 bases, with 6 bases between. The CDR3 sequence is 13 residues long. The CDR3: CASRRSSYNEQFF. The CDR3 region has the DNA TGTGCCAGCAGGCGGAGCTCCTACAATGAGCAGTTCTTC.

The V call is TRBV6-1, the J call TRBJ2-1; 8 bases match TRBD2. The CDR3 runs to 16 residues. V lost 2 bases to trimming and J lost 0 bases; unmatched junction nucleotides: 3. In germline, CDR1 is MNHNS, CDR2 SASEGT. CDR3 DNA: TGTGCCAGCAGTGAACTAGCGGGTCTCTCCTACAATGAGCAGTTCTTC. It yields the protein CASSELAGLSYNEQFF.

The chain employs TRBV7-2 and TRBJ2-1, with D hard to call. The CDR3 runs to 14 residues. V was clipped by 5 bases and J by 6 bases, with 14 bases between them. From germline, CDR1 is SGHTA and CDR2 FQGNSA. The CDR3, as DNA: TGTGCCAGCAGCCTACCCGGTTACGGCAATGAGCAGTTCTTC. It encodes CASSLPGYGNEQFF.

The J gene is TRBJ2-3, the V gene TRBV5-1, with unresolved D. Germline V gene lookup returns CDR1 SGHRS and CDR2 YFSETQ. The ends were cut back, 0 bases at V and 4 bases at J, with 15 bases in the middle. The CDR3 covers 16 residues. CDR3 loop: CASSLANIQGADTQYF. The DNA of the CDR3 is TGCGCCAGCAGCTTGGCAAACATTCAAGGAGCAGATACGCAGTATTTT.

The chain links TRBV6-5 to TRBJ2-1; D is possibly TRBD1 (7 bases). There are 14 residues in the CDR3. Trimming shortened V by 2 bases and J by 8 bases, and 13 bases separated the two germline ends. In germline, CDR1 is MNHEY, CDR2 SVGAGI. CDR3 loop: CASSYGGGRDEQFF. CDR3 nucleotides: TGTGCCAGCAGTTACGGAGGGGGCAGGGATGAGCAGTTCTTC.

This chain links TRBV18 with TRBJ1-1, with 7 bases that match TRBD1. This CDR3 spans 16 amino acids. Germline assignment: CDR1 KGHSH and CDR2 LQKENI. V shed 3 bases and J 1 base; nucleotides not matched to a gene: 8. The CDR3 DNA sequence: TGTGCCAGCTCACCGCGTTTGGGGACAGAGAACACTGAAGCTTTCTTT. Its translation: CASSPRLGTENTEAFF.

The CDR3 loop reads CASSRGLTGYEQYF. Here the CDR3 DNA reads TGCGCCAGCAGCCGCGGACTAACCGGCTACGAGCAGTACTTC. This chain links TRBV5-1 with TRBJ2-7; tentatively, D is TRBD2 (6 bases). The CDR3 covers 14 residues. The germline V and J ends were trimmed by 4 bases and 3 bases, with 14 bases remaining between them. Per the germline V gene, CDR1 is SGHRS and CDR2 is YFSETQ.

The chain employs TRBV5-6 and TRBJ1-1; 10 bases fit TRBD1. Germline V lookup: CDR1 SGHDT, CDR2 YYEEEE. Trimming cost V 3 bases and J 4 bases; bases outside gene matches: 6. The CDR3 extends over 15 amino acids. The CDR3 reads CASSYRGQGPTEAFF. The CDR3, as DNA: TGTGCCAGCAGCTACAGGGGACAGGGGCCCACTGAAGCTTTCTTT.

The V and J genes are TRBV4-1 and TRBJ2-1, with D possibly matching TRBD2 (6 bases). The CDR3 spans 12 residues. Trimming removed 1 base from V and 8 bases from J, with 6 bases in between. In germline, CDR1 is MGHRA, CDR2 YSYEKL. The CDR3 DNA reads as TGCGCCAGCAGCCAAGCGGGGGATGAGCAGTTCTTC. Protein: CASSQAGDEQFF.

The chain combines TRBV6-6 with TRBJ1-2, with TRBD1 matching 9 bases. CDR1 MNHNY and CDR2 SVGAGI come from the germline V gene (reference sequence). With 2 bases clipped from V and 8 bases from J, the junction kept 12 bases outside the gene matches. CDR3 length equals 16 residues. Here the CDR3 DNA reads TGTGCCAGCAGTTACGAATGGGACAGGGAAACCGGAGGCTACACCTTC. This codes for CASSYEWDRETGGYTF.

V and J are TRBV7-8 and TRBJ1-1; TRBD1 is a possible D gene (5 bases). CDR1 is SGHVS and CDR2 is FQNEAQ in the germline V gene. The V end was cut by 2 bases, the J end by 1 base, with 14 bases between. The CDR3 totals 16 residues. The CDR3 protein is CASSLFGGPSNTEAFF. The CDR3 DNA is TGTGCCAGCAGCTTATTCGGGGGACCATCGAACACTGAAGCTTTCTTT.

This chain joins TRBV6-6 and TRBJ1-1; TRBD1 agrees at 9 bases. V shed 7 bases, J shed 5 bases, and the junction held 11 bases outside the gene matches. The germline V gene encodes CDR1 MNHNY and CDR2 SVGAGI (reference sequence). The CDR3 extends over 15 amino acids. CDR3 residues: CASKAADRGGTEAFF. Here the CDR3 DNA reads TGTGCCAGCAAGGCCGCGGACAGGGGAGGGACTGAAGCTTTCTTT.

The J gene is TRBJ2-7, the V gene TRBV2, with 9 bases identical to TRBD2. The CDR3 is made up of 15 amino acids. With 2 bases clipped from V and 6 bases from J, the junction kept 8 bases outside the gene matches. CDR1 is SNHLY, CDR2 FYNNEI, per germline. The CDR3 coding sequence is TGTGCCAGCAGTGAATGGGCTAGCGGGGCAGGCGAGCAGTACTTC. It specifies CASSEWASGAGEQYF.

The genes are TRBV19 and TRBJ2-3; the match to TRBD1 covers 9 bases. The CDR3 is 16 residues long. V lost 5 bases and J lost 2; bases outside the gene matches: 8. The germline V gene has CDR1 LNHDA and CDR2 SQIVND (reference sequence). CDR3 sequence: CASSVGTGIYTDTQYF. The CDR3 region has the DNA TGTGCCAGTAGTGTCGGGACAGGGATTTACACAGATACGCAGTATTTT.

The rearrangement joins TRBV14 to TRBJ2-1; 14 bases agree with TRBD2. This CDR3 region has 17 residues. The V segment lost 4 bases and the J segment 7 bases; nucleotides outside the gene matches: 9. Germline CDR1 reads SGHDN; CDR2 reads FVKESK. CDR3 nucleotide sequence: TGTGCCAGCAGCCTACGACTAGCGGGAGGGCCGGCGAATGAGCAGTTCTTC. Translation gives CASSLRLAGGPANEQFF.

V and J are TRBV7-2 and TRBJ2-1, with 10 bases fitting TRBD1. There are 17 residues in the CDR3. Germline V gene lookup returns CDR1 SGHTA and CDR2 FQGNSA. Unmatched junction bases numbered 6, after V lost 1 base and J lost 3 bases. The CDR3 spells CASSLGIRDRGYNEQFF. The DNA of the CDR3 is TGTGCCAGCAGCTTAGGAATCCGGGACAGGGGCTACAATGAGCAGTTCTTC.